The present T cell receptor (beta chain) was sequenced within a study of radiation and T cells in renal cell carcinoma. Treatment defined: 15 Gy SBRT to primary tumor, nephrectomy 4 weeks later. CDR3 length: 13 residues. Germline lookup yields CDR1 MNHNS and CDR2 SASEGT. Germline trimming cut 6 bases from V and 14 bases from J; bases unmatched to any gene: 10. Whole-study findings and limits: In blood, top tumor clones expanded by 2 weeks, shrinking by 4.

With respect to this clone: Its antigen is currently unknown.

Sequencing was performed with immunoSEQ multiplex PCR; in TCRdb, only in-frame clones are kept and a portion is missing. The sample lists 10,000 to 15,000 clones, 33% seen once, with 15% in the top ten. The TCR was taken from a man aged 55 to 70 with renal cell carcinoma. The chain links TRBV6-1 to TRBJ1-6; 7 bases are shared with TRBD1. Source: tumor tissue, taken from a patient whose treatment included radiotherapy and nephrectomy. The CDR3 here is CASSRDRESTLHF. In DNA, the CDR3 is TGTGCCAGCAGCCGGGACAGAGAATCGACCCTCCACTTT.